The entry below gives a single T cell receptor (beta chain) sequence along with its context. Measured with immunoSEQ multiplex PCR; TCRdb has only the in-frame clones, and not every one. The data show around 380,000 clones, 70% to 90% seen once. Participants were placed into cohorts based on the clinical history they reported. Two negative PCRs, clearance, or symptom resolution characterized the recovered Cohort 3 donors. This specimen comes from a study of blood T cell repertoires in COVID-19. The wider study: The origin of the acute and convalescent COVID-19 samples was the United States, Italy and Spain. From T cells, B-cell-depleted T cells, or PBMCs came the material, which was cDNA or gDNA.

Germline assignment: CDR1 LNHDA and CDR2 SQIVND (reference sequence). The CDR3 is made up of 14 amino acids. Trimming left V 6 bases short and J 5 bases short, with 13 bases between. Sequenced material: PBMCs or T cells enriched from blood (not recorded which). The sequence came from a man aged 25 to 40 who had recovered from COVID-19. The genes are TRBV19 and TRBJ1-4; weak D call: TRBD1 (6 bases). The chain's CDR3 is CASSPGTPNEKLFF. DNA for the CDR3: TGTGCCAGTAGCCCCGGGACACCAAATGAAAAACTGTTTTTT.